Listed below are T cell receptor beta chains from one sample, sequenced in a study of circulating and synovial CD4+ cells in juvenile arthritis. The table came from immunoSEQ multiplex PCR; TCRdb's copy has only in-frame clones and leaves some out. The sample holds 32,000 or so clones; roughly 95% are singletons and the top ten take around 0.17%. Specimen: CD4+ T cells from blood. These receptors all come from a human donor with juvenile idiopathic arthritis. CDR3s include the opening cysteine and the closing phenylalanine or tryptophan. A D gene is named only where the DNA matches it firmly. Some rows have no size entry. The others give once, few or many, or a class for an expanded clone.

TRBV6-1	TRBJ1-3	-	13	-	CASSIHSGNTIYF	TGTGCCAGCAGTATCCACTCTGGAAACACCATATATTTT
TRBV7-3	TRBJ2-1	TRBD2	14	-	CASSLSGGDNEQFF	TGTGCCAGCAGTCTTAGCGGGGGCGACAATGAGCAGTTCTTC
TRBV20-1	TRBJ1-4	-	11	-	CSAVNNEKLFF	TGCAGTGCTGTTAATAATGAAAAACTGTTTTTT
TRBV19	TRBJ2-3	TRBD1	18	-	CASSIGLYRDRVLDTQYF	TGTGCCAGTAGTATAGGACTGTACCGGGACAGGGTGTTGGATACGCAGTATTTT
TRBV5-1	TRBJ1-6	-	13	-	CASSLDNQGTLHF	TGCGCCAGCAGCTTGGACAATCAGGGTACCCTCCACTTT
TRBV28	TRBJ1-5	-	14	-	CASAGAKGGQPQHF	TGTGCCAGTGCAGGGGCGAAGGGCGGTCAGCCCCAGCATTTT
TRBV6-6	TRBJ1-1	-	12	-	CASSYSSTEAFF	TGTGCCAGCAGTTACTCGAGTACTGAAGCTTTCTTT
TRBV10-3	TRBJ2-7	-	13	-	CATNLEGSYEQYF	TGTGCCACCAACTTGGAGGGGTCCTACGAGCAGTACTTC
TRBV10-3	TRBJ2-3	TRBD2	17	-	CAISESWASGSTDTQYF	TGTGCCATCAGTGAGTCTTGGGCTAGCGGTAGCACAGATACGCAGTATTTT
TRBV5-1	TRBJ2-1	TRBD2	18	-	CASSLAGLAGGGDNEQFF	TGCGCCAGCAGCTTGGCAGGACTAGCGGGAGGAGGAGACAATGAGCAGTTCTTC
TRBV29-1	TRBJ2-7	TRBD1	14	-	CSVYSRDRDHEQYF	TGCAGCGTTTACTCCCGGGACAGGGACCACGAGCAGTACTTC
TRBV5-5	TRBJ1-3	TRBD1	15	-	CASSLTGYSGNTIYF	TGTGCCAGCAGTCTGACAGGGTACTCTGGAAACACCATATATTTT
TRBV5-1	TRBJ2-5	TRBD2	15	-	CASRGIAGKGETQYF	TGCGCCAGCAGGGGAATAGCGGGGAAGGGGGAGACCCAGTACTTC
TRBV18	TRBJ2-3	TRBD2	17	-	CASSVWEAGANTDTQYF	TGTGCCAGCTCAGTGTGGGAAGCGGGGGCCAACACAGATACGCAGTATTTT
TRBV6-5	TRBJ1-3	-	16	-	CASSYSFRVSGNTIYF	TGTGCCAGCAGTTACTCTTTCAGGGTCTCTGGAAACACCATATATTTT
TRBV6-5	TRBJ2-1	-	11	-	CASFGNNEQFF	TGTGCCAGCTTCGGGAACAATGAGCAGTTCTTC
TRBV7-9	TRBJ1-2	TRBD1	17	-	CASSFSGGRQASYGYTF	TGTGCCAGCAGCTTCTCAGGGGGCCGTCAGGCGTCCTATGGCTACACCTTC
TRBV5-1	TRBJ1-4	TRBD1	16	-	CASSFGTGGGGEKLFF	TGCGCCAGCAGCTTCGGGACAGGGGGCGGAGGTGAAAAACTGTTTTTT
TRBV6-1	TRBJ2-7	TRBD2	14	-	CASRAGLGDYEQYF	TGTGCCAGCAGAGCGGGACTAGGGGACTACGAGCAGTACTTC
TRBV2	TRBJ2-2	-	12	few	CASRPGAGELFF	TGTGCCAGCAGGCCCGGGGCCGGGGAGCTGTTTTTT
TRBV28	TRBJ2-2	-	15	once	CASSLHRSNTGELFF	TGTGCCAGCAGTTTACACCGGAGCAACACCGGGGAGCTGTTTTTT
TRBV19	TRBJ2-5	TRBD2	17	-	CASSIAWASGTGETQYF	TGTGCCAGTAGTATAGCATGGGCTAGCGGGACTGGAGAGACCCAGTACTTC
TRBV5-6	TRBJ2-3	TRBD2	16	few	CASSRQRGEITDTQYF	TGTGCCAGCAGCAGACAGCGGGGGGAGATCACAGATACGCAGTATTTT
TRBV6-6	TRBJ2-5	-	14	once	CASSYSTATETQYF	TGTGCCAGCAGTTACTCGACTGCAACGGAGACCCAGTACTTC
TRBV29-1	TRBJ1-1	TRBD1	14	-	CSVPGQALSTEAFF	TGCAGCGTTCCGGGACAGGCCTTATCTACTGAAGCTTTCTTT
TRBV28	TRBJ2-4	-	16	-	CASGSGGRDIVDIQYF	TGTGCCAGCGGGTCTGGGGGCAGGGACATTGTGGACATTCAGTACTTC
TRBV29-1	TRBJ2-5	-	13	-	CSVDQDRGETQYF	TGCAGCGTTGATCAGGACCGGGGGGAGACCCAGTACTTC
TRBV11-1	TRBJ2-5	-	15	-	CASSPSRASQETQYF	TGTGCCAGCAGCCCCAGCAGGGCGAGTCAAGAGACCCAGTACTTC
TRBV4-3	TRBJ2-7	TRBD1	16	-	CASSHADRTLGNEQYF	TGCGCCAGCAGCCATGCGGACAGGACCCTAGGGAACGAGCAGTACTTC
TRBV28	TRBJ1-3	-	13	-	CASSYRRGNTIYF	TGTGCCAGCAGTTACCGGAGGGGAAACACCATATATTTT
TRBV6-5	TRBJ2-7	TRBD1	14	once	CASRNSGQVYEQYF	TGTGCCAGCAGAAACTCGGGACAGGTCTACGAGCAGTACTTC
TRBV7-9	TRBJ2-1	-	17	-	CASSLSRLVADDNEQFF	TGTGCCAGCAGCCTAAGTCGTCTGGTAGCGGACGACAATGAGCAGTTCTTC
TRBV20-1	TRBJ2-3	-	11	once	CSARERDTQYF	TGCAGTGCTAGAGAGCGCGATACGCAGTATTTT
TRBV28	TRBJ2-7	TRBD2	15	-	CASRGLAGGVGEQYF	TGTGCCAGCAGGGGACTAGCGGGAGGAGTTGGAGAGCAGTACTTC
TRBV6-4	TRBJ1-1	-	11	-	CASGGNTEAFF	TGTGCCAGCGGCGGGAACACTGAAGCTTTCTTT
TRBV6-6	TRBJ2-7	-	13	-	CAGSYNREGEQYF	TGTGCCGGCAGTTACAACAGGGAGGGGGAGCAGTACTTC
TRBV2	TRBJ2-7	-	12	-	CASTQGSYEQYF	TGTGCCAGCACCCAGGGATCCTACGAGCAGTACTTC
TRBV6-6	TRBJ2-5	TRBD2	14	-	CASSDRLAGETQYF	TGTGCCAGCAGTGACCGACTAGCGGGTGAGACCCAGTACTTC
TRBV5-3	TRBJ2-1	TRBD1	16	-	CARSLAYRGPVNEQFF	TGTGCCAGAAGCTTGGCGTACAGGGGGCCGGTAAATGAGCAGTTCTTC
TRBV19	TRBJ2-7	TRBD2	15	-	CASSSYSGGSYEQYF	TGTGCCAGTAGTTCATACAGCGGGGGTTCCTACGAGCAGTACTTC
TRBV28	TRBJ2-1	TRBD2	17	once	CASSFGGAGTAYNEQFF	TGTGCCAGCAGTTTTGGGGGAGCGGGAACAGCCTACAATGAGCAGTTCTTC
TRBV28	TRBJ2-7	TRBD2	15	-	CASSLPGTSRNEQYF	TGTGCCAGCAGCCTTCCCGGGACTAGTAGAAACGAGCAGTACTTC
TRBV7-9	TRBJ2-1	TRBD2	16	-	CASSEWFGGAVDEQFF	TGTGCCAGCAGCGAGTGGTTCGGGGGGGCGGTTGATGAGCAGTTCTTC
TRBV28	TRBJ2-1	-	14	-	CASSAPRGTNEQFF	TGTGCCAGCAGTGCCCCCCGGGGGACTAATGAGCAGTTCTTC
TRBV6-1	TRBJ1-2	TRBD1	15	-	CASSGLGRGDYGYTF	TGTGCCAGCAGTGGGTTGGGCAGGGGGGACTATGGCTACACCTTC
TRBV5-1	TRBJ2-5	-	14	-	CASSFEATQETQYF	TGCGCCAGCAGCTTTGAAGCGACCCAAGAGACCCAGTACTTC
TRBV7-9	TRBJ2-7	-	16	-	CASSLKLKTGSYEQYF	TGTGCCAGCAGCTTAAAACTGAAAACGGGCTCCTACGAGCAGTACTTC
TRBV6-6	TRBJ2-3	TRBD2	15	-	CASTSIAGGQDTQYF	TGTGCCAGCACTAGTATAGCGGGGGGGCAAGATACGCAGTATTTT
TRBV2	TRBJ1-1	-	14	-	CASLPEGLNTEAFF	TGTGCCAGCCTCCCCGAGGGCTTGAACACTGAAGCTTTCTTT
TRBV29-1	TRBJ2-5	-	12	-	CSVVRGKETQYF	TGCAGCGTTGTGCGGGGTAAAGAGACCCAGTACTTC